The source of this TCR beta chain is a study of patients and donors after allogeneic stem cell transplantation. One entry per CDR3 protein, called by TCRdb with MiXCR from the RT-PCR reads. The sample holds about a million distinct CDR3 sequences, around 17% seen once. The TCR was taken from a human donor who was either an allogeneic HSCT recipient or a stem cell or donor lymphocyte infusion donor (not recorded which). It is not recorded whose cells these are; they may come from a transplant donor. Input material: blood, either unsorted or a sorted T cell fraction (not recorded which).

For the CDR3, the DNA is TGTGCCAGCAGCCGGACTAGCGGGACCTCCTACGAGCAGTACTTC. It encodes CASSRTSGTSYEQYF. The genes are TRBV6-1 and TRBJ2-7, with TRBD2 matching over 12 bases. Trimming cost V 6 bases and J 0 bases; bases outside gene matches: 3. Germline V lookup: CDR1 MNHNS, CDR2 SASEGT. CDR3 length: 15 residues.